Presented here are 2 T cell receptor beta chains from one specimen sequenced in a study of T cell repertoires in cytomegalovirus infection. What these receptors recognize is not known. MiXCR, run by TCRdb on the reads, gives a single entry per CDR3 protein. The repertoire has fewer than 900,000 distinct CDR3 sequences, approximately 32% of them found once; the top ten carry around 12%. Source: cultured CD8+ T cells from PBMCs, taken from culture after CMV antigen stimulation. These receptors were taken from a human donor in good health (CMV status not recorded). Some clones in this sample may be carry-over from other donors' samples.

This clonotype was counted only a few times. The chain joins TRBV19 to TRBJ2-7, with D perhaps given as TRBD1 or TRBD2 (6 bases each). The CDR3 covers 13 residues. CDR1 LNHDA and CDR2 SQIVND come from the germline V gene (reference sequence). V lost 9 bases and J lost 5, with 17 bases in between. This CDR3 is CASGGNLYHEQYF. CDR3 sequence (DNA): TGTGCCAGCGGGGGCAACCTCTATCACGAGCAGTACTTC.

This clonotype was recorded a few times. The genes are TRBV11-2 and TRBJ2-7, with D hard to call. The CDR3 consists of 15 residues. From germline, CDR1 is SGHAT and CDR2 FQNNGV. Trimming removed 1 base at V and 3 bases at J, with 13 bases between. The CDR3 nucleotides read TGTGCCAGCAGCTTAGGTTCGATGGGGTACTACGAGCAGTACTTC. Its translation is CASSLGSMGYYEQYF.